This TCR beta chain appears in the sequencing data of a study of blood T cells in healthy people across ages. Findings and limits, study-wide: In older individuals, TCR beta diversity per million T cells was lower, falling roughly linearly with age. Calculation of diversity from one million T cells yielded estimates considered to be underestimates.

The V and J ends lost 2 bases and 4 bases respectively, with 10 bases between them. The CDR3 consists of 14 residues. This clonotype appeared a single time. No antigen is known for it. A J-beta primer mix and a sample-barcoded 5' primer were used in a second PCR of about 7 to 12 cycles. TCRdb reprocessed the 5' RACE reads with MiXCR, giving one entry per CDR3 protein. The sample holds about 800,000 distinct CDR3 sequences, roughly 64% seen once. The sequenced sample was blood. The receptor was isolated from a young man in good health. The V and J genes are TRBV12-3 or TRBV12-4 and TRBJ2-3; D not resolved. The CDR3 sequence: CASSLRHSSDTQYF. For the CDR3, the DNA is TGTGCCAGCAGTTTAAGACACTCGTCAGATACGCAGTATTTT.